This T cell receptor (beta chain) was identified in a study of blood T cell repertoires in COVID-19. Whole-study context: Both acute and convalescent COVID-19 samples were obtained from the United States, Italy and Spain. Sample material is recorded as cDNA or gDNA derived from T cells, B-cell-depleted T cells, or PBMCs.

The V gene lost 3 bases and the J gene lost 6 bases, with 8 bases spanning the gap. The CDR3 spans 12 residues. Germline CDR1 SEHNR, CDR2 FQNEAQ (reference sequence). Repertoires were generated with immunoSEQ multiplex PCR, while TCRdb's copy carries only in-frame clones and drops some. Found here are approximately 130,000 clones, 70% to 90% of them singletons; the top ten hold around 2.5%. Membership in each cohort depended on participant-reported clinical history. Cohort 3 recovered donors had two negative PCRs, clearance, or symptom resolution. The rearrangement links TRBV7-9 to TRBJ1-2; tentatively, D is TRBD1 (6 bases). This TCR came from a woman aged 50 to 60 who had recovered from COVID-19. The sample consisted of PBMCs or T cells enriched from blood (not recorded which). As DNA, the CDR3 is TGTGCCAGCAGCTTCACAGGGAATGGCTACACCTTC. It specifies CASSFTGNGYTF.